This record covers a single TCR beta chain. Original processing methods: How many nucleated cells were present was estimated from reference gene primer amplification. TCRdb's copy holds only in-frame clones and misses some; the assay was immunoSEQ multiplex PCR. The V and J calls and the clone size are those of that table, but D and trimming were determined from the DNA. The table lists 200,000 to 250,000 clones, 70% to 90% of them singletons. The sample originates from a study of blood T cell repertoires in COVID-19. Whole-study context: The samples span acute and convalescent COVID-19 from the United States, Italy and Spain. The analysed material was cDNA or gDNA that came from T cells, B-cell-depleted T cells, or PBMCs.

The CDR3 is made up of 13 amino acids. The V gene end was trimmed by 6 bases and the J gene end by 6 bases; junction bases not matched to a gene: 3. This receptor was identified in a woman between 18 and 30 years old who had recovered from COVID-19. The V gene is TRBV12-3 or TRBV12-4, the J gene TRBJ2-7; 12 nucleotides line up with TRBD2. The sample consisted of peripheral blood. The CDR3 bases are TGTGCCAGCAGAAGACTAGCGGGAGCCGAGCAGTACTTC. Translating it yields CASRRLAGAEQYF.